This TCR beta chain is from a study of spatial heterogeneity in lung cancer. Study as a whole: The donor group consisted of around 66 patients who had untreated, early-stage non-small cell lung cancer. Unique TCR and UMI combinations averaged more than ten appearances each in raw reads.

TCRdb called the 5' RACE reads again in MiXCR, with one record for every CDR3 protein. The sample includes about 120,000 distinct CDR3 sequences, 11% seen only once; the top ten take 20% to 25%. The time point is: blood at routine non-recurrence follow-up after resection. This clonotype occurred a few times. In germline, CDR1 is SGHTA, CDR2 FQGNSA. V shed 1 base and J shed 6 bases, with 7 bases lying between them. This CDR3 has 13 amino acids. This clonotype was sampled from a female donor with early-stage non-small cell lung cancer. This material consisted of PBMCs, taken at follow-up. The gene calls are TRBV7-2 and TRBJ2-1; no clear D. CDR3 loop: CASSLGGVNEQFF. The CDR3 DNA is TGTGCCAGCAGCTTAGGTGGTGTCAATGAGCAGTTCTTC.